The clone carrying this TCR beta chain was counted a single time. The data derive from a study of blood T cell repertoires in COVID-19. Study-wide background: Whether acute or convalescent, the COVID-19 samples came from the United States, Italy and Spain. T cells, B-cell-depleted T cells, or PBMCs provided the cDNA or gDNA that served as material.

Sequencing was performed with immunoSEQ multiplex PCR; in TCRdb, only in-frame clones are kept and a portion is missing. The table has roughly 300,000 clones, roughly 85% seen once. V was clipped by 0 bases and J by 3 bases; unmatched bases: 3. Germline loops: CDR1 SGHTA, CDR2 FQGNSA. CDR3 length: 15 residues. The TCR originated in a woman aged 50 to 60 who had recovered from COVID-19. This rearrangement joins TRBV7-2 to TRBJ2-5; TRBD2 agrees at 8 bases. Specimen: peripheral blood. This CDR3 reads CASSLAIAGKETQYF. Here the CDR3 DNA reads TGTGCCAGCAGCTTAGCGATAGCGGGAAAAGAGACCCAGTACTTC. Based on the CDR3 plus reference TRBV7-2 and TRBJ2-5, the full variable domain is GAGVSQSPSNKVTEKGKDVELRCDPISGHTALYWYRQSLGQGLEFLIYFQGNSAPDKSGLPSDRFSAERTGGSVSTLTIQRTQQEDSAVYLCASSLAIAGKETQYFGPGTRLLVL.